What follows are 14 T cell receptor beta chains derived from one specimen sequenced in a study of early T cells in non-severe SARS-CoV-2 infection. MiXCR was run by TCRdb on the 5' RACE reads, yielding one entry per CDR3 protein. The repertoire holds approximately 64,000 distinct CDR3 sequences, with around 20% as singletons. This specimen was whole blood, taken at baseline. The receptors originated from an adult who was a healthcare worker with PCR-confirmed SARS-CoV-2 infection or an uninfected control (not recorded which).

This clonotype was detected only a few times. This rearrangement joins TRBV7-9 to TRBJ1-1; maybe TRBD1 (5 bases). V gave up 2 bases and J gave up 5 bases, with 12 bases separating them. The V gene's germline CDR1 is SEHNR and CDR2 FQNEAQ (reference sequence). The CDR3 is 14 amino acids. The CDR3 here is CASSLLQGGTEAFF. Here the CDR3 DNA reads TGTGCCAGCAGCTTACTTCAGGGCGGGACTGAAGCTTTCTTT.

The gene calls are TRBV12-3 or TRBV12-4 and TRBJ1-1; D is unresolved. Trimming shortened V by 6 bases and J by 0 bases, and 20 bases separated the two germline ends. The CDR3 length is 17 residues. CDR3 amino acids: CASSAPLVGRLNTEAFF. CDR3 bases: TGTGCCAGCAGCGCCCCATTGGTTGGGCGGCTGAACACTGAAGCTTTCTTT.

The gene calls are TRBV7-6 and TRBJ2-3; D is possibly TRBD2 (5 bases). Trimming left V 2 bases short and J 2 bases short, with 11 bases between. CDR1 is SGHVS and CDR2 is FNYEAQ in the germline V gene. CDR3 length equals 15 residues. This CDR3 is CASSLYGGLTDTQYF. The CDR3 DNA follows: TGTGCCAGCAGCTTATATGGCGGACTCACAGATACGCAGTATTTT. Full variable domain (missing parts from reference TRBV7-6 and TRBJ2-3): GAGVSQSPRYKVTKRGQDVALRCDPISGHVSLYWYRQALGQGPEFLTYFNYEAQQDKSGLPNDRFSAERPEGSISTLTIQRTEQRDSAMYRCASSLYGGLTDTQYFGPGTRLTVL.

This clonotype has only a few counts. The V and J genes are TRBV5-1 and TRBJ1-1, with D maybe TRBD1 (6 bases). Trimming cost V 4 bases and J 4 bases, with 14 bases left between them. CDR1 is SGHRS and CDR2 is YFSETQ in the germline V gene. The CDR3 totals 14 residues. CDR3 sequence reads: CASSPPGVSTEAFF. DNA of the CDR3: TGCGCCAGCAGCCCCCCAGGGGTGAGCACTGAAGCTTTCTTT.

This clonotype occurred a few times. The chain combines TRBV18 with TRBJ2-7, with a possible D match to TRBD2 (7 bases). The germline V gene encodes CDR1 KGHSH and CDR2 LQKENI. The CDR3 runs to 14 residues. Trimming took off 6 bases at V and 6 bases at J, with 18 bases between the two ends. The CDR3 DNA is TGTGCCAGCTCCTCCCCCGGGGGGCCCCTCGAGCAGTACTTC. This codes for CASSSPGGPLEQYF. Based on the CDR3 plus reference TRBV18 and TRBJ2-7, the full variable domain is NAGVMQNPRHLVRRRGQEARLRCSPMKGHSHVYWYRQLPEEGLKFMVYLQKENIIDESGMPKERFSAEFPKEGPSILRIQQVVRGDSAAYFCASSSPGGPLEQYFGPGTRLTVT.

This clonotype was picked up a small number of times. This chain joins TRBV7-9 and TRBJ1-2, with a weak D call TRBD1 (6 bases). The germline V and J ends were trimmed by 1 base and 3 bases, with 9 bases remaining between them. Germline V gene data show CDR1 as SEHNR and CDR2 as FQNEAQ (reference sequence). The CDR3 has 14 residues. Here the CDR3 DNA reads TGTGCCAGCAGCTTAGAGGGGGACGACTATGGCTACACCTTC. Amino acid sequence: CASSLEGDDYGYTF.

In its sample, this clonotype was seen many times. This chain links TRBV20-1 with TRBJ2-3; TRBD2 matches at 11 bases. Trimming at V came to 3 bases and at J to 4 bases, leaving 3 bases not matched to a gene. Germline CDR1 reads DFQATT; CDR2 reads SNEGSKA (reference sequence). The CDR3 totals 14 residues. CDR3 region: CSASIAGGPDTQYF. CDR3 nucleotides: TGCAGTGCTAGCATAGCGGGGGGGCCAGATACGCAGTATTTT.

The chain couples TRBV12-3 or TRBV12-4 to TRBJ1-3; no clear D gene. This CDR3 spans 15 amino acids. Trimming stripped 4 bases from V and 0 bases from J, with 10 bases between. CDR3 in DNA: TGTGCCAGCAGTTCAGACCTCCTCTCTGGAAACACCATATATTTT. Translated: CASSSDLLSGNTIYF.

In this sample, this clonotype is medium-sized. The chain joins TRBV3-1 to TRBJ2-3; D ambiguous. Germline values: CDR1 LGHDT, CDR2 YNNKEL (reference sequence). The germline V and J ends were trimmed by 6 bases and 5 bases, with 12 bases remaining between them. The CDR3 has 13 amino acids. The CDR3 nucleotides are TGTGCCAGCAGAGGAGCCCCAGGAGATACGCAGTATTTT. Translation gives CASRGAPGDTQYF.

This clonotype was counted a few times. The V call is TRBV30, the J call TRBJ1-6; D is uncertain. Trimming took off 0 bases at V and 14 bases at J, with 8 bases between the two ends. Germline V gene lookup returns CDR1 GTSNPN and CDR2 SVGIG (reference sequence). The CDR3 runs to 11 residues. DNA of the CDR3: TGTGCCTGGAGTGTTCGAGAGACCCTCCACTTT. Translated, it gives CAWSVRETLHF.

This clonotype came up a few times. This chain joins TRBV30 and TRBJ1-1; a possible D gene is TRBD1 (5 bases). Germline CDR1 and CDR2: GTSNPN and SVGIG (reference sequence). V was trimmed by 8 bases and J by 0 bases, leaving 10 bases between them. The CDR3 is 12 residues long. The CDR3 loop is CAGGGMNTEAFF. CDR3 coding DNA: TGTGCCGGGGGGGGTATGAACACTGAAGCTTTCTTT.

The V call is TRBV7-3, the J call TRBJ2-1, with D perhaps given as TRBD1 or TRBD2 (6 bases each). V was pared by 0 bases and J by 5 bases, with 11 bases between. CDR1 SGHTA and CDR2 FQGTGA come from the germline V gene. This CDR3 region has 15 residues. The DNA for the CDR3 is TGTGCCAGCAGCTTAACGTCGGGGGCCCACAATGAGCAGTTCTTC. Encoded protein: CASSLTSGAHNEQFF.

This clonotype turned up a few times. The junction differs from germline at one of its ends, possibly a read error. This chain joins TRBV7-9 and TRBJ2-1; 9 bases are a match to TRBD2. From germline, CDR1 is SEHNR and CDR2 FQNEAQ (reference sequence). CDR3 size: 15 residues. The CDR3 region has the DNA TGTGCCAGCACCCACGGGGCGGGGGGGCAGAATGAGCAGTCCTTC. Amino acid sequence: CASTHGAGGQNEQSF. Complete variable domain (other parts from reference TRBV7-9 and TRBJ2-1): DTGVSQNPRHKITKRGQNVTFRCDPISEHNRLYWYRQTLGQGPEFLTYFQNEAQLEKSRLLSDRFSAERPKGSFSTLEIQRTEQGDSAMYLCASTHGAGGQNEQSFGPGTRLTVL.

The genes are TRBV4-1 and TRBJ2-2, with a weak D call TRBD1 (6 bases). Germline V CDR1 and CDR2: MGHRA, YSYEKL. This CDR3 has 15 residues. V was clipped by 2 bases and J by 5 bases, with 12 bases between them. DNA for the CDR3: TGCGCCAGCAGCCAAAGGAACAGGGAGACCGGGGAGCTGTTTTTT. It is translated as CASSQRNRETGELFF.